This T cell receptor beta chain was profiled in a study of OX40 agonist ivuxolimab in advanced cancers. Study context: Anti-PD-1, anti-PD-L1 or anti-CTLA-4 therapy given earlier was allowed, and around 40% had some.

This CDR3 is built from 14 residues. The V and J ends lost 9 bases and 2 bases respectively, with 16 bases between them. The germline gives CDR1 LNHDA, CDR2 SQIVND (reference sequence). The repertoire was sequenced with immunoSEQ multiplex PCR; TCRdb's copy has only in-frame clones and lacks some. Here the sample spans approximately 17,000 clones, 80% to 85% being singletons. The starting material was CD4+ or CD8+ T cells sorted from blood, obtained in a trial of the OX40 agonist ivuxolimab. This clonotype was obtained from an adult with an advanced solid tumor such as melanoma, head and neck, liver or kidney cancer. This sequence joins TRBV19 and TRBJ1-1; weak D call: TRBD1 (5 bases). The CDR3, as DNA: TGTGCCAGCACATTAACGGGGGATAACACTGAAGCTTTCTTT. Protein: CASTLTGDNTEAFF.